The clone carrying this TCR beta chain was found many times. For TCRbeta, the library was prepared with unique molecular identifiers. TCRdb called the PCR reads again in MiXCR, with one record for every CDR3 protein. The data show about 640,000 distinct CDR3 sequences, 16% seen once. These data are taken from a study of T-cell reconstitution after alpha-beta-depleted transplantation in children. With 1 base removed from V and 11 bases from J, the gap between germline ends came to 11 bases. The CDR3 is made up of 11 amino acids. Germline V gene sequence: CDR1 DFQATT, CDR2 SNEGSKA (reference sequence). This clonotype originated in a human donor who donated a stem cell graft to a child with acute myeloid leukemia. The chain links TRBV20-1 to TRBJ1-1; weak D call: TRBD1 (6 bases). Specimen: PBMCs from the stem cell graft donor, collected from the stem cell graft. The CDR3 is CSARAGGRAFF. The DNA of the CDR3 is TGCAGTGCTAGAGCGGGGGGCAGGGCTTTCTTT.